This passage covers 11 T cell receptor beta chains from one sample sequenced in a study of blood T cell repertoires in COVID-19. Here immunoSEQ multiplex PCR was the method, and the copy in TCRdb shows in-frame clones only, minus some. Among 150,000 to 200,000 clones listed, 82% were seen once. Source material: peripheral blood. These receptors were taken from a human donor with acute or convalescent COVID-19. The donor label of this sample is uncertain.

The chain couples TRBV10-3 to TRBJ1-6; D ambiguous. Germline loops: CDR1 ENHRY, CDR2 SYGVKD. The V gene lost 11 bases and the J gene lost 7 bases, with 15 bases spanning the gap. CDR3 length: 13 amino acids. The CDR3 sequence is CAVQFDSNSPLHF. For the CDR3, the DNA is TGTGCCGTCCAGTTTGATTCGAATTCACCCCTCCACTTT.

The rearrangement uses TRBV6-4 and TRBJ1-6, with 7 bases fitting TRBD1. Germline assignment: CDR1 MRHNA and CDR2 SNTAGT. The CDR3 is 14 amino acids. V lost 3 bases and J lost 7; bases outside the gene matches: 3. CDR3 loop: CASSEQGFNSPLHF. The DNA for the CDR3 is TGTGCCAGCAGTGAACAGGGGTTCAATTCACCCCTCCACTTT.

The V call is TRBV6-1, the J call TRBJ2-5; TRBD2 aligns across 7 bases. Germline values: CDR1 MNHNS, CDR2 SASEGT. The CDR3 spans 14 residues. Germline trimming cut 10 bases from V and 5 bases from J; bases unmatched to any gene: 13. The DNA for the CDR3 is TGTGCCACCACACTAGCGCCCCCCCCTGAGACCCAGTACTTC. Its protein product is CATTLAPPPETQYF.

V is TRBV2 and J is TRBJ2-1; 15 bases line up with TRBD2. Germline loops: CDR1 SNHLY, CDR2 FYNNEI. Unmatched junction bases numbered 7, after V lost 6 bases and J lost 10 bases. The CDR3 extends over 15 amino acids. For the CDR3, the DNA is TGTGCCAGCAGCCCGGGACTAGCGGGAGGCCGGGAGCAGTTCTTC. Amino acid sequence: CASSPGLAGGREQFF.

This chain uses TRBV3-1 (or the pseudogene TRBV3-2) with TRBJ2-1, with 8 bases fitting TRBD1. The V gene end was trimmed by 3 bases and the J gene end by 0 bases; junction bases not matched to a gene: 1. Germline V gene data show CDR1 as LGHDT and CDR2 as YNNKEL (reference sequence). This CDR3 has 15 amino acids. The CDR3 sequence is CASSHTGGSYNEQFF. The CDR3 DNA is TGTGCCAGCAGCCATACAGGGGGCTCCTACAATGAGCAGTTCTTC.

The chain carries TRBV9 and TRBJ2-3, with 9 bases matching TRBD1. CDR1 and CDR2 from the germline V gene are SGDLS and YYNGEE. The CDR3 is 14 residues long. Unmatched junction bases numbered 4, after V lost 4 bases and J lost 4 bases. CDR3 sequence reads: CASSRGQGADTQYF. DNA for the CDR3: TGTGCCAGCAGCCGGGGACAGGGCGCAGATACGCAGTATTTT. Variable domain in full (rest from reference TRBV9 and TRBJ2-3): DSGVTQTPKHLITATGQRVTLRCSPRSGDLSVYWYQQSLDQGLQFLIQYYNGEERAKGNILERFSAQQFPDLHSELNLSSLELGDSALYFCASSRGQGADTQYFGPGTRLTVL.

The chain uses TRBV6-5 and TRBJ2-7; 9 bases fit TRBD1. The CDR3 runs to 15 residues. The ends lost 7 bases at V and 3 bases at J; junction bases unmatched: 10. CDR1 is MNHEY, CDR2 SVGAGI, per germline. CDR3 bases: TGTGCCAGCAATCCGGGACAGGGTCTTCACTACGAGCAGTACTTC. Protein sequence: CASNPGQGLHYEQYF.

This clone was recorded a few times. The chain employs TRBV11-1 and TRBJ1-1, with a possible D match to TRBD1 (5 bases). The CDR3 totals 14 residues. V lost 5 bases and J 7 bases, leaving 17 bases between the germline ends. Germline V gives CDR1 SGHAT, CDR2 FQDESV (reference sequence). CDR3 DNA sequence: TGTGCCAGCAGCCGCCCCGGCCGGGGGGATGAAGCTTTCTTT. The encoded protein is CASSRPGRGDEAFF.

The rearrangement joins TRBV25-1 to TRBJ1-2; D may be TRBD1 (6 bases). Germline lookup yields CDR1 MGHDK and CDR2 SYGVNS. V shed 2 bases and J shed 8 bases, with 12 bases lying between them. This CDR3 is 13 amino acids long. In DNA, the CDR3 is TGTGCCAGCAGTGAAGGGGACAAAAGGGGCTACACCTTC. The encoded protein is CASSEGDKRGYTF.

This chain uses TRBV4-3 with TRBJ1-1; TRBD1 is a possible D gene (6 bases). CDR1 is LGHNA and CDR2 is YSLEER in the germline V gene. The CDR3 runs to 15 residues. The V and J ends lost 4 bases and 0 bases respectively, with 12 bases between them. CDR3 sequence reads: CASSPTGQMNTEAFF. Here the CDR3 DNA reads TGCGCCAGCAGCCCTACGGGACAAATGAACACTGAAGCTTTCTTT.

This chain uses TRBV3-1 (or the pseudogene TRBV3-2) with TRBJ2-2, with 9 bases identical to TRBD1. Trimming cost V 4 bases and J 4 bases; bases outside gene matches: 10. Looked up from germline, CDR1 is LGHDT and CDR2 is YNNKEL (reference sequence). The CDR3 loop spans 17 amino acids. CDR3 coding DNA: TGTGCCAGCAGCCCGACTTTACAGGGGGCAGTCACCGGGGAGCTGTTTTTT. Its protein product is CASSPTLQGAVTGELFF.